Each of the 7 T cell receptor beta chains below was sequenced from the same sample in a study of cytomegalovirus exposure and HLA in healthy donors. PCR was performed using 60 Vbeta and 13 Jbeta primers. Repertoires were generated with immunoSEQ multiplex PCR, while TCRdb's copy carries only in-frame clones and drops some. The data hold 90,000 to 110,000 clones, with about 13% observed a single time. The material sequenced was PBMCs. The receptors shown here come from a man aged 40-50 years in good health and CMV-seropositive.

The rearrangement links TRBV10-1 to TRBJ2-1, with D unresolved. Trimming took off 1 base at V and 10 bases at J, with 11 bases between the two ends. The CDR3 sequence is 13 residues long. Looked up from germline, CDR1 is WNHNN and CDR2 is SYGVQD (reference sequence). The CDR3 region is CASSELVESEQFF. In DNA form, the CDR3 reads TGCGCCAGCAGTGAGTTGGTGGAGAGCGAGCAGTTCTTC.

The table lists this clone with a few counts. The chain has TRBV11-2 and TRBJ2-7, with 7 bases aligning to TRBD1. Germline values: CDR1 SGHAT, CDR2 FQNNGV. V trimming: 3 bases; J trimming: 4 bases; junction bases outside the gene matches: 6. The CDR3 extends over 14 amino acids. CDR3 loop: CASSFQQGKYEQYF. The CDR3 DNA reads as TGTGCCAGCAGCTTCCAACAGGGGAAATACGAGCAGTACTTC.

In nucleotides, the CDR3 is TGTGCCAGCAGTGCCGGGACAGGGGGTTCTGGGGCCAACGTCCTGACTTTC. This gives the protein CASSAGTGGSGANVLTF. This chain links TRBV6-1 with TRBJ2-6; TRBD1 matches 11 bases. Germline assignment: CDR1 MNHNS and CDR2 SASEGT. The CDR3 is 17 amino acids. V was pared by 4 bases and J by 1 base, with 3 bases of the junction left unmatched.

This chain uses TRBV2 with TRBJ2-4, with a possible D match to TRBD1 (5 bases). Germline CDR1 is SNHLY and CDR2 is FYNNEI. V was trimmed by 4 bases and J by 3 bases, leaving 7 bases between them. This CDR3 region has 13 residues. In nucleotides, the CDR3 is TGTGCCAGCAGTGGAAGGGGCAAAAACATTCAGTACTTC. It yields the protein CASSGRGKNIQYF. Drawing the rest from reference TRBV2 and TRBJ2-4, the complete variable domain is EPEVTQTPSHQVTQMGQEVILRCVPISNHLYFYWYRQILGQKVEFLVSFYNNEISEKSEIFDDQFSVERPDGSNFTLKIRSTKLEDSAMYFCASSGRGKNIQYFGAGTRLSVL.

The V call is TRBV5-6, the J call TRBJ2-3, with TRBD2 as a possible D gene (6 bases). The CDR3 runs to 14 residues. Trimming took 4 bases from V and 5 from J, leaving 14 bases between them. CDR1 and CDR2 from the germline V gene are SGHDT and YYEEEE. The CDR3 DNA reads TGTGCCAGCAGCACTAGGAGGGCCAAAGATACGCAGTATTTT. Its protein product is CASSTRRAKDTQYF.

V usage is TRBV2 and J usage is TRBJ2-2; weak D call: TRBD2 (6 bases). CDR3 length: 15 amino acids. Trimming stripped 5 bases from V and 0 bases from J, with 10 bases between. CDR1 and CDR2 from the germline V gene are SNHLY and FYNNEI. In DNA, the CDR3 is TGTGCCAGCAGTTCTAGCGTTACGAACACCGGGGAGCTGTTTTTT. It yields the protein CASSSSVTNTGELFF.

This chain connects TRBV10-2 to TRBJ2-7; TRBD2 aligns across 7 bases. Germline CDR1 and CDR2: WSHSY and SAAADI. The length of the CDR3 is 13 residues. V shed 3 bases and J 5 bases; nucleotides not matched to a gene: 4. The CDR3 bases are TGCGCCAGCAGTGATCCGGGACTAAACGAGCAGTACTTC. Amino acid sequence: CASSDPGLNEQYF.